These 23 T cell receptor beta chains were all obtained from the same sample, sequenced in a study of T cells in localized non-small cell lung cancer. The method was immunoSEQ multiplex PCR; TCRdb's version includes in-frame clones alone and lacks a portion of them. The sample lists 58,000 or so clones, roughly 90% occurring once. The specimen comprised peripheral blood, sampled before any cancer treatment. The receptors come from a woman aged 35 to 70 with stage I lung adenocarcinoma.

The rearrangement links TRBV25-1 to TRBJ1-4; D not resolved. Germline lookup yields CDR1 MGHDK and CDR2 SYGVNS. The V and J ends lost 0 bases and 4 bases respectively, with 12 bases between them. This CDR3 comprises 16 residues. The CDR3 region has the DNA TGTGCCAGCAGTGAATATTCCGCCAACCGTAATGAAAAACTGTTTTTT. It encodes CASSEYSANRNEKLFF.

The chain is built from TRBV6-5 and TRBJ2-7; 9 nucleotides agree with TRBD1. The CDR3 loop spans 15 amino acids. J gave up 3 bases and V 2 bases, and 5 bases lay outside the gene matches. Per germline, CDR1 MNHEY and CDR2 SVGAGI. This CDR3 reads CASSYPQDRGYEQYF. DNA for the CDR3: TGTGCCAGCAGTTACCCCCAGGACAGGGGCTACGAGCAGTACTTC.

As DNA, the CDR3 is TGCGCCAGCATAGGGAACACTGAAGCTTTCTTT. It specifies CASIGNTEAFF. The chain has TRBV5-1 and TRBJ1-1; D is unclear. CDR1 is SGHRS, CDR2 YFSETQ, per germline. Between the trimmed V and J ends, which lost 6 bases and 1 base, there was a span of 4 bases. CDR3 size: 11 residues.

CDR3 amino acids: CASSDSGRADTQYF. In DNA form, the CDR3 reads TGTGCCAGCAGTGACAGCGGGAGGGCAGATACGCAGTATTTT. The genes are TRBV6-4 and TRBJ2-3; 10 bases align to TRBD2. The CDR3 is made up of 14 amino acids. V trimming: 2 bases; J trimming: 4 bases; junction bases outside the gene matches: 0. Germline CDR1 reads MRHNA; CDR2 reads SNTAGT.

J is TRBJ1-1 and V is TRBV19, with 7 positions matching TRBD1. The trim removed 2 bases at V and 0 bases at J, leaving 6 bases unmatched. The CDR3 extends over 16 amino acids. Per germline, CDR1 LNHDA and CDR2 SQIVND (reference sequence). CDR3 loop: CASSIRRTGVNTEAFF. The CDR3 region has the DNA TGTGCCAGTAGTATAAGGCGTACAGGGGTGAACACTGAAGCTTTCTTT.

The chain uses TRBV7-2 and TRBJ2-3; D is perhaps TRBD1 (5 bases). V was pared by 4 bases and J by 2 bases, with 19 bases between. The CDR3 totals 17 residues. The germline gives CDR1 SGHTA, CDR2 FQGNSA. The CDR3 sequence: CASSSTQPDTYTDTQYF. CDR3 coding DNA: TGTGCCAGCAGCTCGACCCAACCGGACACCTACACAGATACGCAGTATTTT.

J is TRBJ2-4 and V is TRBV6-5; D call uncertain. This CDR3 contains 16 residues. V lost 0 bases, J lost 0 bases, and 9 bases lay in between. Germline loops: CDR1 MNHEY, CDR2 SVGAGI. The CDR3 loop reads CASSYSKAGAKNIQYF. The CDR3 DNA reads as TGTGCCAGCAGTTACTCGAAGGCAGGAGCCAAAAACATTCAGTACTTC.

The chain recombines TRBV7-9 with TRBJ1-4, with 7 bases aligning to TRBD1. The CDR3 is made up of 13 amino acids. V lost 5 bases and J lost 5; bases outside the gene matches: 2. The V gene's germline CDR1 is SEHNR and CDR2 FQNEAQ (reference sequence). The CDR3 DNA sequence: TGTGCCAGCAGCCGGGGACAGAATGAAAAACTGTTTTTT. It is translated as CASSRGQNEKLFF.

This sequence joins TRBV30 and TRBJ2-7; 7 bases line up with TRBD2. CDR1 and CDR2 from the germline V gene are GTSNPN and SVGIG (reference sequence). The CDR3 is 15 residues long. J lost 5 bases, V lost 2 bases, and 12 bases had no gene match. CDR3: CAWSKGLPGNHEQYF. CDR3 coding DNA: TGTGCCTGGAGTAAGGGACTACCTGGGAACCACGAGCAGTACTTC.

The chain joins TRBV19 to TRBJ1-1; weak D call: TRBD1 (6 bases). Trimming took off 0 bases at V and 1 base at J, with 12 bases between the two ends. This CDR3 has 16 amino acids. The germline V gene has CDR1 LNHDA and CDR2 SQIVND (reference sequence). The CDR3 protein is CASSIDRGTTNTEAFF. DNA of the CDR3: TGTGCCAGTAGTATAGATCGGGGGACAACGAACACTGAAGCTTTCTTT.

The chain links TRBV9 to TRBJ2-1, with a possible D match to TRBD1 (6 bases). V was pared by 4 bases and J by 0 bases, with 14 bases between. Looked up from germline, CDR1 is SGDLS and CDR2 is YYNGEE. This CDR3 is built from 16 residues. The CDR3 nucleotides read TGTGCCAGCAGCACAAACCGGGACAACTCCTACAATGAGCAGTTCTTC. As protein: CASSTNRDNSYNEQFF. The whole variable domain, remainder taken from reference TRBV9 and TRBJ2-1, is DSGVTQTPKHLITATGQRVTLRCSPRSGDLSVYWYQQSLDQGLQFLIQYYNGEERAKGNILERFSAQQFPDLHSELNLSSLELGDSALYFCASSTNRDNSYNEQFFGPGTRLTVL.

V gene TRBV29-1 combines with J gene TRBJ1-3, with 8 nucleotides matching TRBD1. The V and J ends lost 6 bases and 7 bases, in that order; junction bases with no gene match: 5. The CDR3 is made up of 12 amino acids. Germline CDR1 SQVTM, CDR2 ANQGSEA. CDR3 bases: TGCAGCGTCTCAGGGGGCTGGAACACCATATATTTT. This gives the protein CSVSGGWNTIYF.

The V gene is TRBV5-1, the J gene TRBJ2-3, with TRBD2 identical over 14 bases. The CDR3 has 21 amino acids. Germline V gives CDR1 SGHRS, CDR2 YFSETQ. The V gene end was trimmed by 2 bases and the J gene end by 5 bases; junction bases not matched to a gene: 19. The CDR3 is CASSLDIKTNRLAGGRDTQYF. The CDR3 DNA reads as TGCGCCAGCAGCTTAGATATTAAAACAAACCGACTAGCGGGAGGGCGAGATACGCAGTATTTT.

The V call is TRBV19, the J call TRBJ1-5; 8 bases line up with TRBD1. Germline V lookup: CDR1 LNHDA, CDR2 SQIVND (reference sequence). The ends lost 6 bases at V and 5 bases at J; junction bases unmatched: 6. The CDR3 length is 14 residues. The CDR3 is CASSLTGDYQPQHF. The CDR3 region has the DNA TGTGCCAGTAGCTTGACAGGGGATTATCAGCCCCAGCATTTT. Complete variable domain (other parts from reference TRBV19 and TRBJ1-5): DGGITQSPKYLFRKEGQNVTLSCEQNLNHDAMYWYRQDPGQGLRLIYYSQIVNDFQKGDIAEGYSVSREKKESFPLTVTSAQKNPTAFYLCASSLTGDYQPQHFGDGTRLSIL.

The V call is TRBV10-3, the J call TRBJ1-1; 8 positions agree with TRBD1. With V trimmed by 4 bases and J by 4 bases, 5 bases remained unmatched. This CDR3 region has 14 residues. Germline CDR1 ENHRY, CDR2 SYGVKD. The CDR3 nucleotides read TGTGCCATCAGTGGGCAGGGGGCAATCACTGAAGCTTTCTTT. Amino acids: CAISGQGAITEAFF.

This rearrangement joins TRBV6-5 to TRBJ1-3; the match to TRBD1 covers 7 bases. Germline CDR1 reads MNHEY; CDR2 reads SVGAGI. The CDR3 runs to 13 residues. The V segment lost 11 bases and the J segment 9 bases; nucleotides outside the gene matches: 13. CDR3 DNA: TGTGCCTCGAGAGACAGGGTGAAGGGCACCATATATTTT. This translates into CASRDRVKGTIYF.

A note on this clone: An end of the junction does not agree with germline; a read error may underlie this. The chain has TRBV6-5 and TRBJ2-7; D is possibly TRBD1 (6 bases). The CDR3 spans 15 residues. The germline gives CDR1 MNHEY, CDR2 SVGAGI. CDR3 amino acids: CASMGAQTALLERYF. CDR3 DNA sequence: TGTGCCAGCATGGGGGCCCAAACCGCTCTCCTTGAGCGGTACTTC.

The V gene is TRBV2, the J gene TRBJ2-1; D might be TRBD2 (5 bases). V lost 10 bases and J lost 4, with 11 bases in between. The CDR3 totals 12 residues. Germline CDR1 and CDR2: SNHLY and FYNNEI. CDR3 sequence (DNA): TGTGCCACCGGGATCGTGTACAATGAGCAGTTCTTC. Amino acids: CATGIVYNEQFF. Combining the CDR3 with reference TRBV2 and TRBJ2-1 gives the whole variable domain EPEVTQTPSHQVTQMGQEVILRCVPISNHLYFYWYRQILGQKVEFLVSFYNNEISEKSEIFDDQFSVERPDGSNFTLKIRSTKLEDSAMYFCATGIVYNEQFFGPGTRLTVL.

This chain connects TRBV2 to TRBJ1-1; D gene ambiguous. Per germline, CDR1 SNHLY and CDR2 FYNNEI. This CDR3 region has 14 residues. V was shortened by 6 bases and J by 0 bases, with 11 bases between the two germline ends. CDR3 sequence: CASRSSPMNTEAFF. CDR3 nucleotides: TGTGCCAGCAGGAGTTCTCCGATGAACACTGAAGCTTTCTTT.

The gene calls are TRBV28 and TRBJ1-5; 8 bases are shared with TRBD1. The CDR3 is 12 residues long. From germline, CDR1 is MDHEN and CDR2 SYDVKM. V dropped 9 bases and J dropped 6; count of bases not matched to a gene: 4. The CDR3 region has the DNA TGTGCCAGAGGACAGGGCGGTCAGCCCCAGCATTTT. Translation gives CARGQGGQPQHF.

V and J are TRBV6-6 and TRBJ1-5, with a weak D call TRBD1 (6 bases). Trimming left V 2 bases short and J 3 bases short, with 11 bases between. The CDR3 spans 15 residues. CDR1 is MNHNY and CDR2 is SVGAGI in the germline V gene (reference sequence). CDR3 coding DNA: TGTGCCAGCAGTTACGGCAGGGGACCCAATCAGCCCCAGCATTTT. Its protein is CASSYGRGPNQPQHF.

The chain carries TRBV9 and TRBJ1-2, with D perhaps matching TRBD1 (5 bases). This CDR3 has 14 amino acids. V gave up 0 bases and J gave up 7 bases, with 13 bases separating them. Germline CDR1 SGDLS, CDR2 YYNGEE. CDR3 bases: TGTGCCAGCAGCGTAGGGTTTGGGGGAAGTGGCTACACCTTC. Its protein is CASSVGFGGSGYTF.

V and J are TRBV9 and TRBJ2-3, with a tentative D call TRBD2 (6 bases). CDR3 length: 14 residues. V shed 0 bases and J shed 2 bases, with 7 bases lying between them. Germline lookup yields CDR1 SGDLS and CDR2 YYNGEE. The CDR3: CASSVASVTDTQYF. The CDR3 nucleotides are TGTGCCAGCAGCGTAGCTAGCGTCACAGATACGCAGTATTTT.